Described below is a single T cell receptor (beta chain) sequence and its context. This record belongs to a study of PD-L1 blockade in urothelial cancer. The germline V gene has CDR1 SGHTA and CDR2 FQGNSA. CDR3 length: 16 residues. V was pared by 4 bases and J by 5 bases, with 7 bases of the junction left unmatched. Generated by immunoSEQ multiplex PCR, the TCRdb table keeps only in-frame clones and is missing some. Found here are about 50,000 clones, about four fifths of them singletons; the top ten hold over 9.5%. Time point denoted: pretreatment peripheral blood. This material consisted of PBMCs, taken around atezolizumab (anti-PD-L1) treatment. The chain has TRBV7-2 and TRBJ2-1; 11 bases map to TRBD2. The sequence was collected from a man in his 70s with urothelial cancer. This chain's CDR3 is CASSSWASGRHNEQFF. CDR3 in DNA: TGTGCCAGCAGCTCCTGGGCTAGCGGGAGGCACAATGAGCAGTTCTTC. Complete variable domain (other parts from reference TRBV7-2 and TRBJ2-1): GAGVSQSPSNKVTEKGKDVELRCDPISGHTALYWYRQSLGQGLEFLIYFQGNSAPDKSGLPSDRFSAERTGGSVSTLTIQRTQQEDSAVYLCASSSWASGRHNEQFFGPGTRLTVL.